Listed below are T cell receptor beta chains from one sample, sequenced in a study of blood T cell repertoires in COVID-19. Sequenced by immunoSEQ multiplex PCR; TCRdb stores in-frame clones only, minus some. The sample carries about 40,000 clones, 85% recorded once. The sample taken for sequencing was peripheral blood. These receptor sequences come from a human donor in a cohort sampled during active COVID-19. The CDR3 runs from the conserved cysteine through the conserved F or W. The D gene is left open where the match is weak. Not all rows give a size; the values are once, few, many and, for expanded clones, a class.

D gene,clone size,J gene,V gene,CDR3 protein,CDR3 DNA
-,few,TRBJ1-5,TRBV25-1,CASSDGGNQPQHF,TGTGCCAGCAGTGACGGGGGAAATCAGCCCCAGCATTTT
TRBD1,once,TRBJ2-5,TRBV5-1,CASRVGQGEETQYF,TGCGCCAGCAGGGTGGGACAGGGTGAAGAGACCCAGTACTTC
TRBD1,-,TRBJ1-2,TRBV19,CATSPPRGRGYTF,TGTGCCACCTCCCCTCCCAGGGGGAGAGGCTACACCTTC
TRBD2,-,TRBJ2-2,TRBV5-1,CASSTGLAGGPGTGELFF,TGCGCCAGCAGCACCGGACTAGCGGGGGGGCCGGGCACCGGGGAGCTGTTTTTT
-,-,TRBJ1-5,TRBV2,CASENTVAGQPQHF,TGTGCCAGCGAAAATACCGTGGCGGGCCAGCCCCAGCATTTT
-,-,TRBJ2-7,TRBV12-3/TRBV12-4,CASSLRGPYEQYF,TGTGCCAGCAGTTTAAGGGGCCCCTACGAGCAGTACTTC
-,once,TRBJ1-2,TRBV11-2,CASSLDPLKQGLNYGYTF,TGTGCCAGCAGCTTAGACCCCCTCAAACAGGGCCTTAACTATGGCTACACCTTC
-,-,TRBJ2-6,TRBV9,CASSVGGSGANVLTF,TGTGCCAGCAGCGTCGGGGGCTCTGGGGCCAACGTCCTGACTTTC
-,once,TRBJ1-5,TRBV5-1,CASSLGGRNQPQHF,TGCGCCAGCAGCTTGGGAGGTAGAAATCAGCCCCAGCATTTT
TRBD2,-,TRBJ2-3,TRBV27,CASSSRIPAGRTDTQYF,TGTGCCAGCAGCTCCCGGATTCCAGCGGGGCGGACAGATACGCAGTATTTT
-,-,TRBJ1-2,TRBV18,CASSNEGDRTVTF,TGTGCCAGCTCCAACGAGGGTGACAGGACGGTCACCTTC
TRBD2,-,TRBJ2-3,TRBV7-8,CASSLQRGNTDTQYF,TGTGCCAGCAGTCTCCAGCGGGGGAACACAGATACGCAGTATTTT
-,-,TRBJ1-2,TRBV2,CAGYTGTAANYGYTF,TGTGCCGGCTATACAGGGACGGCAGCAAACTATGGCTACACCTTC
TRBD1,once,TRBJ1-1,TRBV19,CASRDRELNTEAFF,TGTGCCAGTAGAGACAGGGAACTGAACACTGAAGCTTTCTTT
-,-,TRBJ2-7,TRBV18,CASSPQGDSYEQYF,TGTGCCAGCTCACCCCAAGGGGACTCCTACGAGCAGTACTTC
-,-,TRBJ2-2,TRBV6-2/TRBV6-3,CASSYGQTNTGELFF,TGTGCCAGCAGTTACGGCCAGACGAACACCGGGGAGCTGTTTTTT
-,-,TRBJ1-2,TRBV2,CASSPRGSGYTF,TGTGCCAGCAGTCCCAGGGGATCTGGCTACACCTTC
TRBD1,-,TRBJ1-1,TRBV3-1/TRBV3-2,CASSRNPGQGTEAFF,TGTGCCAGCAGCCGAAACCCGGGACAGGGGACTGAAGCTTTCTTT
TRBD2,-,TRBJ2-3,TRBV11-3,CASSWVAGDTQYF,TGTGCCAGCAGCTGGGTAGCGGGAGATACGCAGTATTTT
-,few,TRBJ2-5,TRBV5-1,CASTPGGWQETQYF,TGCGCCAGCACTCCTGGGGGGTGGCAAGAGACCCAGTACTTC
-,-,TRBJ2-3,TRBV3-1/TRBV3-2,CASTVRGTDTQYF,TGTGCCAGCACGGTCCGGGGCACAGATACGCAGTATTTT
TRBD1,-,TRBJ1-1,TRBV5-5,CASSLTGGRDTEAFF,TGTGCCAGCAGCTTGACAGGGGGCAGGGACACTGAAGCTTTCTTT
TRBD2,-,TRBJ2-5,TRBV11-1,CASSLRSGLAEETQYF,TGTGCCAGCAGCTTAAGATCGGGACTAGCGGAAGAGACCCAGTACTTC
-,-,TRBJ2-7,TRBV10-2,CASSQTGEQYF,TGCGCCAGCAGTCAGACGGGGGAGCAGTACTTC
-,once,TRBJ2-3,TRBV7-3,CASSPQRTDTQYF,TGTGCCAGCAGCCCACAGCGCACAGATACGCAGTATTTT
TRBD2,once,TRBJ2-4,TRBV19,CASTQKREGNIQYF,TGTGCCAGTACTCAGAAACGGGAGGGGAACATTCAGTACTTC
TRBD1,-,TRBJ2-3,TRBV19,CASRSRQGATDTQYF,TGTGCCAGTAGAAGCCGACAGGGCGCGACAGATACGCAGTATTTT
-,-,TRBJ2-1,TRBV6-5,CASLTDSYNEQFF,TGTGCCAGCCTAACAGACTCCTACAATGAGCAGTTCTTC
TRBD2,-,TRBJ2-3,TRBV7-8,CASSPSTGGLTDTQYF,TGTGCCAGCAGCCCGTCAACGGGGGGGCTGACAGATACGCAGTATTTT
TRBD2,-,TRBJ2-5,TRBV4-1,CASSQTERGGSAVTQYF,TGCGCCAGCAGCCAAACCGAGCGGGGGGGATCCGCGGTGACCCAGTACTTC
TRBD2,-,TRBJ2-5,TRBV7-9,CAERRGGGETQYF,TGTGCCGAACGGCGGGGGGGCGGAGAGACCCAGTACTTC
-,-,TRBJ2-5,TRBV5-1,CASSLGTLQETQYF,TGCGCCAGCAGCTTGGGTACCCTACAAGAGACCCAGTACTTC
-,-,TRBJ2-2,TRBV5-1,CASSPLDTHTGELFF,TGCGCCAGCAGCCCTCTTGACACACACACCGGGGAGCTGTTTTTT
-,-,TRBJ1-2,TRBV18,CASSPLGGSNYGYTF,TGTGCCAGCTCACCATTAGGCGGTTCTAACTATGGCTACACCTTC
TRBD1,few,TRBJ2-7,TRBV6-5,CASSPGTGNYEQYF,TGTGCCAGCAGCCCCGGGACAGGTAACTACGAGCAGTACTTC
TRBD1,-,TRBJ1-5,TRBV19,CASSITPDRGNQPQHF,TGTGCCAGTAGTATCACACCCGACAGGGGCAATCAGCCCCAGCATTTT
-,few,TRBJ1-1,TRBV19,CASSMSRTEAFF,TGTGCCAGTAGTATGTCTCGCACTGAAGCTTTCTTT
TRBD2,-,TRBJ2-4,TRBV7-9,CASSLEVGLVNQYF,TGTGCCAGCAGCTTAGAGGTGGGACTAGTGAATCAGTACTTC
-,-,TRBJ1-1,TRBV6-4,CASIWEPRGAFF,TGTGCCAGCATTTGGGAGCCCCGGGGGGCTTTCTTT
TRBD2,-,TRBJ2-1,TRBV9,CASSVQLAGNAEQFF,TGTGCCAGCAGCGTACAACTAGCGGGTAATGCTGAGCAGTTCTTC
-,few,TRBJ2-6,TRBV6-5,CASSYSGGSGANVLTF,TGTGCCAGCAGTTACTCTGGGGGGAGTGGGGCCAACGTCCTGACTTTC
-,once,TRBJ2-1,TRBV3-1/TRBV3-2,CASSHLSLEQFF,TGTGCCAGCAGCCATTTGAGCCTTGAGCAGTTCTTC
TRBD1,once,TRBJ2-3,TRBV10-1,CATRPGQGLSDTQYF,TGCGCCACTCGCCCAGGACAGGGTCTCTCAGATACGCAGTATTTT
TRBD1,-,TRBJ1-2,TRBV6-5,CASSYQQGAYYGYTF,TGTGCCAGCAGTTACCAACAGGGGGCGTACTATGGCTACACCTTC
TRBD1,-,TRBJ1-2,TRBV6-1,CASSEGAGGIGYTF,TGTGCCAGCAGTGAAGGGGCAGGGGGCATTGGCTACACCTTC